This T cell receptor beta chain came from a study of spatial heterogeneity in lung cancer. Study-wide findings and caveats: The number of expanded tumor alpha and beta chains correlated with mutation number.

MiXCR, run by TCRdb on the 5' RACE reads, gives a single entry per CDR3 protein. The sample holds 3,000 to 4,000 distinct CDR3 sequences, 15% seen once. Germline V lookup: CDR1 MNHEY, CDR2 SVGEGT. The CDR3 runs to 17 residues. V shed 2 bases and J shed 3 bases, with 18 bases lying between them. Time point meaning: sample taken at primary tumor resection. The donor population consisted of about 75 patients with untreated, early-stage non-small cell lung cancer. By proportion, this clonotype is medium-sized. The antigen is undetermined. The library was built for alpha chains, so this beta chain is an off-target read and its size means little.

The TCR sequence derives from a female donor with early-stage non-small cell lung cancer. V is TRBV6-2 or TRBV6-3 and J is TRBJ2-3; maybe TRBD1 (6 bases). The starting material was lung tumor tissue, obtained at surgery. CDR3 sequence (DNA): TGTGCCAGCAGTTACATCCCCGGGACAAGGATGACAGATACGCAGTATTTT. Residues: CASSYIPGTRMTDTQYF.